The 32 T cell receptor beta chains below were found in one sample sequenced in a study of blood T cell repertoires in COVID-19. Only in-frame clones appear in the TCRdb table, and some are missing; sequencing was by immunoSEQ multiplex PCR. In the table there are roughly 55,000 clones, around 86% of which are singletons. The sequencing input was peripheral blood. Receptors originate from a man aged 45-65 years with active COVID-19.

The V call is TRBV10-3, the J call TRBJ2-3; 9 bases match TRBD1. CDR3 length: 17 amino acids. J lost 0 bases, V lost 4 bases, and 8 bases had no gene match. The V gene's germline CDR1 is ENHRY and CDR2 SYGVKD. Here the CDR3 DNA reads TGTGCCATCAGTGGGTTTGGGACAGGGATTAGCACAGATACGCAGTATTTT. Amino acid sequence: CAISGFGTGISTDTQYF.

V is TRBV11-2 and J is TRBJ2-6; D is uncertain. Trimming left V 5 bases short and J 0 bases short, with 5 bases between. Germline-derived CDR1 and CDR2 are SGHAT and FQNNGV. The CDR3 sequence is 14 residues long. The CDR3 loop is CASSPLSGANVLTF. The CDR3 DNA sequence: TGTGCCAGCAGCCCCCTCTCTGGGGCCAACGTCCTGACTTTC. The full variable domain, its missing parts supplied by reference TRBV11-2 and TRBJ2-6, is EAGVAQSPRYKIIEKRQSVAFWCNPISGHATLYWYQQILGQGPKLLIQFQNNGVVDDSQLPKDRFSAERLKGVDSTLKIQPAKLEDSAVYLCASSPLSGANVLTFGAGSRLTVL.

The V call is TRBV4-2, the J call TRBJ2-2; weak D call: TRBD1 (6 bases). CDR3 length: 17 amino acids. With 1 base removed from V and 4 bases from J, the gap between germline ends came to 16 bases. Looked up from germline, CDR1 is LGHNA and CDR2 is YNFKEQ. The CDR3 DNA follows: TGTGCCAGCAGCCAAGTTGAGACGGGACAATCCACCGGGGAGCTGTTTTTT. Amino acids: CASSQVETGQSTGELFF.

The chain carries TRBV4-2 and TRBJ1-1; TRBD1 might be the D (5 bases). Germline CDR1 is LGHNA and CDR2 is YNFKEQ. This CDR3 region has 16 residues. With 3 bases removed from V and 4 bases from J, the gap between germline ends came to 18 bases. The CDR3 spells CASSHPRGGGSTEAFF. CDR3 coding DNA: TGTGCCAGCAGCCACCCAAGAGGCGGGGGTTCCACTGAAGCTTTCTTT.

The genes are TRBV15 and TRBJ1-4; TRBD1 aligns across 7 bases. This CDR3 has 15 amino acids. Germline trimming cut 0 bases from V and 4 bases from J; bases unmatched to any gene: 2. Looked up from germline, CDR1 is LNHNV and CDR2 is YYDKDF (reference sequence). The CDR3 sequence: CATSREQGINEKLFF. For the CDR3, the DNA is TGTGCCACCAGCAGAGAACAGGGGATTAATGAAAAACTGTTTTTT.

The chain carries TRBV16 and TRBJ2-1; maybe TRBD1 (5 bases). The germline V and J ends were trimmed by 1 base and 8 bases, with 15 bases remaining between them. CDR3 size: 15 residues. The germline V gene encodes CDR1 KGHSY and CDR2 FQNENV. The CDR3 nucleotides read TGTGCCAGCAGCCAATTCTCGGGCCAGGGCCATGAGCAGTTCTTC. It translates to CASSQFSGQGHEQFF.

The chain combines TRBV12-3 or TRBV12-4 with TRBJ1-5; 8 positions match TRBD1. V lost 3 bases, J lost 5 bases, and 0 bases stayed unmatched. CDR3 length: 13 amino acids. CDR3 region: CASSLDRDQPQHF. The CDR3 bases are TGTGCCAGCAGTTTGGACAGGGATCAGCCCCAGCATTTT.

The CDR3 spells CASSLDFPFNYGYTF. CDR3 DNA sequence: TGTGCCAGCAGCTTAGACTTCCCCTTTAACTATGGCTACACCTTC. The V and J genes are TRBV7-9 and TRBJ1-2, with D hard to call. Germline CDR1 reads SEHNR; CDR2 reads FQNEAQ (reference sequence). This CDR3 has 15 residues. The V end lost 1 base, the J end lost 1 base, and 10 bases lay between the germline ends.

This chain connects TRBV6-6 to TRBJ1-5; TRBD1 matches at 7 bases. Germline CDR1 reads MNHNY; CDR2 reads SVGAGI (reference sequence). J lost 2 bases, V lost 5 bases, and 12 bases had no gene match. The CDR3 contains 17 residues. The CDR3 DNA reads TGTGCCAGCAGTCGCCGGGACAGCCTAAAGCGCAATCAGCCCCAGCATTTT. This sequence encodes CASSRRDSLKRNQPQHF.

The chain carries TRBV19 and TRBJ1-1, with D tentatively TRBD1 (6 bases). The CDR3 runs to 14 residues. Trimming stripped 7 bases from V and 0 bases from J, with 12 bases between. The germline V gene encodes CDR1 LNHDA and CDR2 SQIVND (reference sequence). CDR3 sequence: CASTLTGLNTEAFF. The CDR3 DNA reads TGTGCCAGTACGTTAACAGGGCTGAACACTGAAGCTTTCTTT.

The chain joins TRBV10-3 to TRBJ2-7; D perhaps matches TRBD2 (6 bases). Trimming took off 3 bases at V and 6 bases at J, with 9 bases between the two ends. The CDR3 is made up of 12 amino acids. From germline, CDR1 is ENHRY and CDR2 SYGVKD. CDR3 loop: CAISEGGFEQYF. CDR3 bases: TGTGCCATCAGTGAAGGAGGGTTCGAGCAGTACTTC.

The chain is built from TRBV27 and TRBJ2-7; D possibly corresponds to TRBD2 (6 bases). The germline V gene has CDR1 MNHEY and CDR2 SMNVEV (reference sequence). This CDR3 comprises 13 residues. Trimming left V 8 bases short and J 2 bases short, with 13 bases between. The CDR3 nucleotides are TGTGCCAGCGGGCGGGGACCCACCTACGAGCAGTACTTC. It codes for CASGRGPTYEQYF.

The gene calls are TRBV7-6 and TRBJ2-7, with a weak D call TRBD2 (6 bases). With 1 base removed from V and 3 bases from J, the gap between germline ends came to 13 bases. Germline V gives CDR1 SGHVS, CDR2 FNYEAQ. The CDR3 covers 15 residues. The CDR3 loop is CASSLEGRGNYEQYF. DNA of the CDR3: TGTGCCAGCAGCTTAGAGGGGCGCGGGAACTACGAGCAGTACTTC.

This clone showed up just a few times. This chain uses TRBV7-9 with TRBJ1-1; D is uncertain. CDR1 is SEHNR, CDR2 FQNEAQ, per germline (reference sequence). This CDR3 has 14 amino acids. V shed 5 bases and J shed 6 bases, with 16 bases lying between them. The CDR3 DNA reads as TGTGCCAGCAGCCCCGAGATCAGGCGCGCTGAAGCTTTCTTT. The encoded protein is CASSPEIRRAEAFF. The entire variable domain, with the rest obtained from reference TRBV7-9 and TRBJ1-1, is as follows: DTGVSQNPRHKITKRGQNVTFRCDPISEHNRLYWYRQTLGQGPEFLTYFQNEAQLEKSRLLSDRFSAERPKGSFSTLEIQRTEQGDSAMYLCASSPEIRRAEAFFGQGTRLTVV.

The chain uses TRBV27 and TRBJ1-6, with 7 bases identical to TRBD1. The CDR3 loop spans 15 amino acids. J lost 5 bases, V lost 7 bases, and 8 bases had no gene match. Germline CDR1 and CDR2: MNHEY and SMNVEV (reference sequence). CDR3 amino acids: CASNPTGPDNSPLHF. The CDR3 region has the DNA TGTGCCAGCAATCCGACAGGGCCGGATAATTCACCCCTCCACTTT.

The CDR3 loop is CASSLRTGDLPTQYF. The CDR3 region has the DNA TGTGCCAGCTCACTGCGGACAGGGGACTTACCGACCCAGTACTTC. This sequence joins TRBV18 and TRBJ2-5; 9 bases fit TRBD1. This CDR3 region has 15 residues. The J segment lost 7 bases and the V segment lost 4 bases, leaving 10 bases of the junction unmatched. The germline V gene encodes CDR1 KGHSH and CDR2 LQKENI.

The V gene is TRBV19, the J gene TRBJ2-7; D not certain. The ends were cut back, 3 bases at V and 4 bases at J, with 13 bases in the middle. Per germline, CDR1 LNHDA and CDR2 SQIVND (reference sequence). CDR3 length: 14 amino acids. CDR3 amino acids: CASSMAGVGYEQYF. The CDR3 nucleotides read TGTGCCAGTAGTATGGCCGGAGTCGGGTACGAGCAGTACTTC. The full variable domain, rest sourced from reference TRBV19 and TRBJ2-7, is DGGITQSPKYLFRKEGQNVTLSCEQNLNHDAMYWYRQDPGQGLRLIYYSQIVNDFQKGDIAEGYSVSREKKESFPLTVTSAQKNPTAFYLCASSMAGVGYEQYFGPGTRLTVT.

The chain combines TRBV5-1 with TRBJ2-3, with D possibly being TRBD1 (6 bases). The V end lost 3 bases, the J end lost 3 bases, and 17 bases lay between the germline ends. Germline V gene data show CDR1 as SGHRS and CDR2 as YFSETQ. This CDR3 contains 16 residues. Here the CDR3 DNA reads TGCGCCAGCAGCTCAAGGCCGAGGGGGAATACAGATACGCAGTATTTT. It specifies CASSSRPRGNTDTQYF. Combining the CDR3 with reference TRBV5-1 and TRBJ2-3 gives the whole variable domain KAGVTQTPRYLIKTRGQQVTLSCSPISGHRSVSWYQQTPGQGLQFLFEYFSETQRNKGNFPGRFSGRQFSNSRSEMNVSTLELGDSALYLCASSSRPRGNTDTQYFGPGTRLTVL.

The chain uses TRBV28 and TRBJ1-2; 9 bases are a match to TRBD1. The trim removed 9 bases at V and 6 bases at J, leaving 2 bases unmatched. The CDR3 extends over 11 amino acids. Per germline, CDR1 MDHEN and CDR2 SYDVKM. The chain's CDR3 is CASGTGNGYTF. CDR3 in DNA: TGTGCCAGTGGGACAGGGAATGGCTACACCTTC.

A single count supports this clone. The chain is built from TRBV6-5 and TRBJ2-2; D not certain. Per the germline V gene, CDR1 is MNHEY and CDR2 is SVGAGI. CDR3 length: 14 residues. V lost 7 bases, J lost 5 bases, and 14 bases lay in between. This chain's CDR3 is CASTLPGLTGELFF. The CDR3 nucleotides are TGTGCCAGCACGCTTCCAGGTCTAACCGGGGAGCTGTTTTTT.

V usage is TRBV7-9 and J usage is TRBJ2-7; unclear D gene. V was pared by 5 bases and J by 3 bases, with 20 bases between. CDR1 is SEHNR and CDR2 is FQNEAQ in the germline V gene (reference sequence). This CDR3 spans 16 amino acids. The CDR3 coding sequence is TGTGCCAGCAGCCCCCCGCCCCCGGGTCCCTTCTACGAGCAGTACTTC. This codes for CASSPPPPGPFYEQYF.

This clone was picked up one time. This chain links TRBV2 with TRBJ2-1, with a weak D call TRBD2 (6 bases). Trimming left V 7 bases short and J 0 bases short, with 10 bases between. Germline loops: CDR1 SNHLY, CDR2 FYNNEI. This CDR3 has 14 residues. CDR3: CASTGGSSYNEQFF. CDR3 DNA: TGTGCCAGCACCGGGGGAAGCTCCTACAATGAGCAGTTCTTC.

The V gene is TRBV11-2, the J gene TRBJ2-5; 9 bases line up with TRBD2. The V gene's germline CDR1 is SGHAT and CDR2 FQNNGV. CDR3 length equals 16 residues. The trim removed 5 bases at V and 1 base at J, leaving 8 bases unmatched. Written as DNA, the CDR3 is TGTGCCAGCAGCCCATCTGAAGCGGGGGGCCAAGAGACCCAGTACTTC. This sequence encodes CASSPSEAGGQETQYF.

This chain joins TRBV2 and TRBJ1-6, with a tentative D call TRBD1 (5 bases). Germline V lookup: CDR1 SNHLY, CDR2 FYNNEI. The germline V and J ends were trimmed by 0 bases and 5 bases, with 5 bases remaining between them. The CDR3 is 14 amino acids. The CDR3 DNA reads TGTGCCAGCAGTGAAGCAGGGGATAATTCACCCCTCCACTTT. This codes for CASSEAGDNSPLHF.

The chain joins TRBV5-1 to TRBJ1-2; TRBD1 agrees at 8 bases. The trim removed 0 bases at V and 4 bases at J, leaving 5 bases unmatched. CDR3 length: 15 residues. Germline CDR1 SGHRS, CDR2 YFSETQ. This CDR3 reads CASSLVTGGVYGYTF. The CDR3 region has the DNA TGCGCCAGCAGCTTGGTAACAGGGGGTGTCTATGGCTACACCTTC.

This CDR3 is CASSPGLAGQAYEQYF. The CDR3 nucleotides are TGCGCCAGCAGTCCGGGACTAGCGGGGCAGGCCTACGAGCAGTACTTC. V and J are TRBV10-1 and TRBJ2-7; 13 nucleotides agree with TRBD2. Unmatched junction bases numbered 6, after V lost 5 bases and J lost 2 bases. Germline V lookup: CDR1 WNHNN, CDR2 SYGVQD (reference sequence). The CDR3 contains 16 residues.

The table lists this clone with a few counts. The chain has TRBV5-5 and TRBJ2-2; no reliable D call. The CDR3 runs to 16 residues. Germline V gene data show CDR1 as SGHKS and CDR2 as YYEKEE (reference sequence). V lost 2 bases and J lost 0, with 11 bases in between. CDR3 region: CASSLGWAANTGELFF. For the CDR3, the DNA is TGTGCCAGCAGCTTAGGTTGGGCAGCGAACACCGGGGAGCTGTTTTTT.

The chain employs TRBV7-9 and TRBJ1-5, with a possible D match to TRBD1 (6 bases). Trimming removed 4 bases at V and 3 bases at J, with 10 bases between. The CDR3 extends over 14 amino acids. CDR1 is SEHNR, CDR2 FQNEAQ, per germline (reference sequence). The CDR3 loop is CASSSNRDNQPQHF. The CDR3 nucleotides read TGTGCCAGCAGCTCAAACAGGGACAATCAGCCCCAGCATTTT.

The rearrangement joins TRBV5-1 to TRBJ2-2; TRBD2 matches 7 bases. V dropped 4 bases and J dropped 6; count of bases not matched to a gene: 12. This CDR3 comprises 16 residues. Germline loops: CDR1 SGHRS, CDR2 YFSETQ. The CDR3 region is CASSPTAGTNAGELFF. DNA for the CDR3: TGCGCCAGCAGCCCGACAGCGGGGACCAACGCCGGGGAGCTGTTTTTT. Drawing the rest from reference TRBV5-1 and TRBJ2-2, the complete variable domain is KAGVTQTPRYLIKTRGQQVTLSCSPISGHRSVSWYQQTPGQGLQFLFEYFSETQRNKGNFPGRFSGRQFSNSRSEMNVSTLELGDSALYLCASSPTAGTNAGELFFGEGSRLTVL.

This chain uses TRBV7-9 with TRBJ2-7; no clear D gene. The germline CDR1 and CDR2 sequences are SEHNR and FQNEAQ (reference sequence). The germline V and J ends were trimmed by 8 bases and 6 bases, with 11 bases remaining between them. The CDR3 sequence is 11 residues long. CDR3 in amino acids: CASGTTSEQYF. Here the CDR3 DNA reads TGTGCCAGCGGAACTACAAGCGAGCAGTACTTC.

The CDR3 here is CASSGDILEQYF. The CDR3 DNA reads TGTGCCAGCAGTGGGGACATCCTAGAGCAGTACTTC. The V and J genes are TRBV2 and TRBJ2-7; D may be TRBD1 (6 bases). The CDR3 consists of 12 residues. Trimming stripped 4 bases from V and 7 bases from J, with 11 bases between. Germline V gene sequence: CDR1 SNHLY, CDR2 FYNNEI.

The rearrangement links TRBV27 to TRBJ2-7, with D perhaps TRBD1 (6 bases). From germline, CDR1 is MNHEY and CDR2 SMNVEV (reference sequence). The V gene lost 5 bases and the J gene lost 2 bases, with 13 bases spanning the gap. The CDR3 has 14 residues. The CDR3 spells CASSQGIRTYEQYF. The CDR3 region has the DNA TGTGCCAGCAGTCAGGGGATCCGGACCTACGAGCAGTACTTC.